This T cell receptor (beta chain) was obtained from a study of T cell responses to AZD1222 COVID-19 vaccine. Whole-study context: Pooling was applied to second doses at about 4 or about 12 weeks.

With regard to this clone: Its antigen remains unidentified.

The protocol was immunoSEQ multiplex PCR, while the TCRdb copy is restricted to in-frame clones and leaves out a portion. Here the sample spans about 87,000 clones, about 90% being singletons. The study, taken as a whole, reports: Repertoire sampling happened only post peak T cell response. Just a handful of people given AZD1222 tested seropositive at baseline.

This TCR was recovered from an adult in good health. This material consisted of peripheral blood, taken on day 0 of AZD1222 vaccination.

The CDR3 loop is CASSMGAPGPEQYF. DNA of the CDR3: TGTGCCAGCAGCATGGGAGCCCCAGGCCCCGAGCAGTACTTC. The V call is TRBV5-6, the J call TRBJ2-7; perhaps TRBD2 as D (5 bases). V was trimmed by 4 bases and J by 6 bases, leaving 17 bases between them. The length of the CDR3 is 14 residues. CDR1 is SGHDT and CDR2 is YYEEEE in the germline V gene.